This T cell receptor beta chain was profiled in a study of CD8 T cells in ankylosing spondylitis (dated by TCRdb to 2017 to 2019). Regarding the complete study: The study profiled T cell receptor beta repertoires in healthy donors and ankylosing spondylitis patients to find disease-linked TCR variants. The full study cohort comprised 25 ankylosing spondylitis patients and approximately 100 healthy donors. Peripheral blood was sampled, and synovial fluid was additionally collected from ankylosing spondylitis patients.

This clonotype has just a few counts. This clone's antigen is unknown. Base qualities are missing; no much larger clone stands one base away. The sequencing machine was an Illumina HiSeq 2500. Quantitative 5'-RACE with molecular barcodes was used to prepare TCR beta libraries. Under the source paper's analysis protocol: Disease-linked TCR variants were identified with a new computational method built on a probabilistic model of VDJ rearrangement. TCRdb reworked the public reads: Q25 trimming with fastp, MiXCR clone assembly, productive beta chains retained. For every CDR3 protein sequence, its rows merge into one entry that carries the most common genes and DNA. None of the V and J calls come from the authors' own analysis; TCRdb made them. Here the sample has 250,000 to 300,000 distinct CDR3 sequences; 20% occur a single time. The ten largest clones take up roughly 7.4% of the sample. What the authors observed across the whole study: Some motif variants had previously been reported in the synovial fluid and blood of reactive arthritis patients, which suggests shared mechanisms of disease initiation. Blood from ankylosing spondylitis patients appeared to be characterized by a TCR beta motif composed of about 8 highly homologous amino acid variants. The disease-linked clones were reported to be significantly enriched in matched synovial fluid samples from ankylosing spondylitis patients. In peripheral blood, the disease-linked clones were found at relatively low frequencies and had a CD8+ phenotype.

This clonotype was obtained from a male donor with ankylosing spondylitis or in good health (not recorded which). Material: blood, either unsorted or a sorted T cell fraction (not recorded which).

The CDR3 has the sequence CASRKDRATEAFF. The DNA reads as follows: TGTGCCAGCAGGAAGGACAGGGCCACTGAAGCTTTCTTT. This chain joins TRBV27 to TRBJ1-1; 8 junctional bases match TRBD1. V has 6 bases trimmed and J has 4 bases trimmed; junction bases matching no gene number 4. CDR1 is given as MNHEY and CDR2 as SMNVEV, both from the germline V gene (reference sequence). The CDR3 covers 13 residues, taking in both the cysteine and the phenylalanine. Left in the record is the CDR3 DNA by itself, 39 bases read in frame from the first base.